This record looks at one T cell receptor beta chain sequence and its context. Antigen specificity is unknown. The sort gate was single viable CD3+CD4+CD8-CD45RO+ cells for memory CD4+ T cells. The source of the sample is a study of memory CD4+ T cells and cytomegalovirus serostatus. Across the whole study: Donors were healthy Belgian adults, under 10 CMV seropositive and 20 to 25 seronegative.

Study results and limitations: Suggested: most of the CMV-linked TCR signature lies in CD4+ memory cells.

Original analysis: After removing out-of-frame reads, under 2.5 million distinct TCRbeta sequences remained. The assay was immunoSEQ multiplex PCR, and TCRdb's table has in-frame clones only and misses some. V, J and clone size are those of that table, while D and trimming were read from the DNA. This sample has roughly 60,000 clones, with about 81% found just once. The germline CDR1 and CDR2 sequences are MNHNS and SASEGT. V was trimmed by 9 bases and J by 0 bases, leaving 12 bases between them. There are 14 residues in the CDR3. The TCR comes from an adult in good health and CMV-seronegative. The V call is TRBV6-1, the J call TRBJ2-1; D call uncertain. Sequenced input: memory CD4+ T cells from blood. The CDR3 sequence is CASTSFSSYNEQFF. CDR3 DNA sequence: TGTGCCAGTACCTCCTTTAGCTCCTACAATGAGCAGTTCTTC.